These 8 T cell receptor beta chains share one sample of origin, sequenced in a study of T cells in localized non-small cell lung cancer. Assay: immunoSEQ multiplex PCR; the TCRdb copy retains only in-frame clones and omits some. Of 1,500 to 2,000 clones detected, about a third appear once; the ten largest clones hold 7%. The source was lung tumor tissue, collected before any cancer treatment. Receptors were obtained from a female donor at least 60 years old with stage II squamous cell lung carcinoma.

The CDR3 is CASSLGQYNSPLHF. Here the CDR3 DNA reads TGTGCCAGCTCACTTGGACAGTATAATTCACCCCTCCACTTT. This chain connects TRBV18 to TRBJ1-6; D possibly corresponds to TRBD1 (6 bases). The CDR3 covers 14 residues. Trimming removed 4 bases from V and 4 bases from J, with 8 bases in between. CDR1 is KGHSH and CDR2 is LQKENI in the germline V gene.

V is TRBV28 and J is TRBJ2-3; possibly TRBD2 for D (6 bases). CDR3 size: 16 residues. The V gene's germline CDR1 is MDHEN and CDR2 SYDVKM. V shed 6 bases and J shed 1 base, with 17 bases lying between them. The CDR3 sequence: CASRPPPGGGTDTQYF. The CDR3 nucleotides read TGTGCCAGCAGACCGCCTCCGGGCGGGGGCACAGATACGCAGTATTTT.

This clone was seen a handful of times. The chain combines TRBV6-8 with TRBJ2-3; unclear D gene. The CDR3 is 12 amino acids. CDR1 and CDR2 (germline): MNHGY, SAAAGT. The V and J ends lost 7 bases and 0 bases respectively, with 5 bases between them. Here the CDR3 reads CASTTSTDTQYF. The CDR3 DNA sequence: TGTGCCAGCACGACTAGCACAGATACGCAGTATTTT.

This CDR3 reads CASSLSSRTEAFF. CDR3 coding DNA: TGTGCCAGCAGCCTCTCCAGCCGGACTGAAGCTTTCTTT. The genes are TRBV14 and TRBJ1-1; D call uncertain. With 4 bases removed from V and 5 bases from J, the gap between germline ends came to 11 bases. Germline CDR1 SGHDN, CDR2 FVKESK. This CDR3 has 13 amino acids.

By share, this clone counts as medium-sized. The J gene is TRBJ1-1, the V gene TRBV7-4; D is undetermined. CDR3 length: 13 residues. V was clipped by 5 bases and J by 3 bases, with 10 bases between them. From germline, CDR1 is SGHVT and CDR2 SQSDAQ. The CDR3 protein is CASSETVDTEAFF. CDR3 bases: TGTGCCAGCAGCGAAACCGTGGACACTGAAGCTTTCTTT.

This clone was picked up a small number of times. The rearrangement links TRBV6-7 to TRBJ1-1, with D hard to call. TRBV6-7 is annotated as an ORF whose role is uncertain. V was clipped by 4 bases and J by 3 bases, with 9 bases between them. The CDR3 length is 13 residues. The CDR3 sequence is CASSSWVDTEAFF. The DNA for the CDR3 is TGTGCCAGCAGTTCCTGGGTTGACACTGAAGCTTTCTTT.

As regards this clone: One end of the junction does not line up with germline, which may come from a read error. The rearrangement uses TRBV11-3 and TRBJ2-2, with D perhaps TRBD2 (5 bases). The CDR3 sequence is 15 residues long. Germline V gives CDR1 SGHNT, CDR2 YENEEA. The chain's CDR3 is CASSLSTANTGKLFF. CDR3 DNA sequence: TGTGCCAGCAGCTTATCCACCGCGAACACCGGGAAGCTGTTTTTT.

This chain's CDR3 is CASTPSGTYNEQFF. In nucleotides, the CDR3 is TGTGCCAGCACCCCTAGCGGAACCTACAATGAGCAGTTCTTC. The chain carries TRBV6-8 and TRBJ2-1, with 7 bases lining up with TRBD2. CDR3 length: 14 residues. V lost 7 bases to trimming and J lost 2 bases; unmatched junction nucleotides: 5. Germline CDR1 and CDR2: MNHGY and SAAAGT.